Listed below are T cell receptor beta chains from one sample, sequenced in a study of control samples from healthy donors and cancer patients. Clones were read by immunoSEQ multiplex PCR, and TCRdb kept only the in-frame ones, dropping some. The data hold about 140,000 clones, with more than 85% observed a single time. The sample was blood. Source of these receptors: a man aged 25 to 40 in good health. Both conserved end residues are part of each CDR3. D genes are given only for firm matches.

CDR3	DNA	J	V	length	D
CASSQDPGSPLHF	TGTGCCAGCAGCCAAGATCCCGGTTCACCCCTCCACTTT	TRBJ1-6	TRBV3-1/TRBV3-2	13	.
CASSSTGMTGNTIYF	TGCGCCAGCAGTTCGACAGGAATGACTGGAAACACCATATATTTT	TRBJ1-3	TRBV5-1	15	.
CASSSNRGHTGELFF	TGTGCCAGCAGCTCCAACAGGGGGCACACCGGGGAGCTGTTTTTT	TRBJ2-2	TRBV11-2	15	TRBD1
CASRLRATKGTEAFF	TGTGCCAGCAGATTACGGGCCACCAAAGGGACTGAAGCTTTCTTT	TRBJ1-1	TRBV2	15	.
CASSRTPKNIQYF	TGTGCCAGCAGTCGAACCCCCAAAAACATTCAGTACTTC	TRBJ2-4	TRBV12-3/TRBV12-4	13	.
CASSAGQGIDGYTF	TGTGCCAGCAGCGCGGGACAGGGAATAGATGGCTACACCTTC	TRBJ1-2	TRBV7-3	14	TRBD1
CASSLSRGAAYEQYF	TGTGCCAGCAGTTTATCCCGGGGGGCCGCCTACGAGCAGTACTTC	TRBJ2-7	TRBV27	15	.
CASSLRQGNTGELFF	TGTGCCAGCTCACTCCGACAGGGGAACACCGGGGAGCTGTTTTTT	TRBJ2-2	TRBV18	15	TRBD1
CASSLGDSTNEKLFF	TGCGCCAGCAGCTTGGGGGACTCAACTAATGAAAAACTGTTTTTT	TRBJ1-4	TRBV5-1	15	.
CAINPGTDNYGYTF	TGTGCCATCAACCCCGGGACAGACAACTATGGCTACACCTTC	TRBJ1-2	TRBV10-3	14	TRBD1
CASSLEGEAIFNSPLHF	TGTGCCAGCAGCCTAGAGGGGGAGGCAATTTTTAATTCACCCCTCCACTTT	TRBJ1-6	TRBV7-8	17	.
CASSSQKPQHF	TGTGCCAGCAGTTCCCAGAAGCCCCAGCATTTT	TRBJ1-5	TRBV27	11	.
CASSPRTGVAGTF	TGTGCCAGCAGCCCTAGGACAGGCGTTGCCGGAACCTTC	TRBJ1-2	TRBV7-2	13	TRBD1
CASSLGESRGPNEKLFF	TGTGCCAGCAGCCTTGGAGAGTCCAGGGGTCCTAATGAAAAACTGTTTTTT	TRBJ1-4	TRBV4-2	17	.
CASSLSRASRNSPLHF	TGTGCCAGCAGTTTATCAAGGGCCAGCAGAAATTCACCCCTCCACTTT	TRBJ1-6	TRBV27	16	.
CASSLDRVEAFF	TGTGCCAGCAGCTTAGACCGGGTTGAAGCTTTCTTT	TRBJ1-1	TRBV11-1	12	.
CASSGGRPEAFF	TGTGCCAGCAGTGGCGGGAGACCTGAAGCTTTCTTT	TRBJ1-1	TRBV2	12	.
CASSLGGGIGEQYF	TGTGCCAGCAGCTTGGGTGGCGGGATTGGTGAGCAGTACTTC	TRBJ2-7	TRBV5-6	14	.
CASSYHRGLAGSEQYF	TGTGCCAGCAGTTACCATCGAGGACTAGCGGGGAGCGAGCAGTACTTC	TRBJ2-7	TRBV6-5	16	TRBD2
CASSVGGQTNTEAFF	TGTGCCAGCAGCGTCGGTGGACAGACGAACACTGAAGCTTTCTTT	TRBJ1-1	TRBV9	15	.
CASSSSGSSTSTDTQYF	TGTGCCAGCAGCTCATCAGGGAGTTCGACTAGCACAGATACGCAGTATTTT	TRBJ2-3	TRBV7-9	17	.
CASSPTTGVFGNTIYF	TGCGCCAGCAGCCCTACGACAGGGGTGTTCGGAAACACCATATATTTT	TRBJ1-3	TRBV4-1	16	TRBD1